This entry concerns a single TCR beta chain. Its antigen is not identified. CDR3 length: 13 amino acids. The germline V gene encodes CDR1 DFQATT and CDR2 SNEGSKA (reference sequence). The study made its TRB cDNA libraries by 5' RACE, adding UMI labels. TCRdb reprocessed the 5' RACE reads, keeping one entry per CDR3 protein, no DNA. Here the sample table reports roughly 90,000 distinct CDR3 sequences. The entry originates in a study of CXCR3-negative and CXCR3-positive naive CD8 T cells. Findings and caveats of the study: Memory, not naive, CXCR3-negative and CXCR3-positive cells differed in TRBV-TRBJ usage. The study found comparably high diversity in both naive subsets and much lower diversity in memory CD8+ cells.

The chain links TRBV20-1 to TRBJ2-2. Input material: naive CXCR3- CD8+ T cells from blood. Subset noted: CD45RO-CCR7+CD27+CD95- naive CD8+ T cells lacking CXCR3 (TNR3-). The sequence came from a human donor in good health. Some clones in this sample may be carry-over from other donors' samples. CDR3 protein: CSARDLNTGELFF.